This is a list of T cell receptor beta chains from one sample in a study of T cell responses to AZD1222 COVID-19 vaccine. Libraries were prepared by immunoSEQ multiplex PCR; TCRdb keeps only in-frame clonotypes and omits some of them. The data contain about 150,000 clones, 92% of them singletons. Sequencing used peripheral blood, obtained on day 0 of AZD1222 vaccination. The receptors here all came from an adult in good health. Each CDR3 is given without its conserved first and last residue.

v_call	cdr3_length	j_call	cdr3_aa
TRBV6-2/TRBV6-3	13	TRBJ2-2	ASSYSPGNTGELF
TRBV4-1	13	TRBJ1-4	ASSQRTTTNEKLF
TRBV7-9	9	TRBJ1-1	ASSLGTEAF
TRBV6-2/TRBV6-3	9	TRBJ1-2	ASSSLYGYT
TRBV7-9	15	TRBJ2-2	ASSLEPGLTGAGELF
TRBV18	15	TRBJ1-2	ASSHAPRTGENSGYT
TRBV19	11	TRBJ1-1	ASTLGPGTEAF
TRBV19	12	TRBJ1-1	ASSIGGFSMEAF
TRBV6-5	12	TRBJ1-1	ASSYTPGNTEAF
TRBV5-6	14	TRBJ1-5	ASSFDRGRGGQPQH
TRBV10-3	12	TRBJ2-1	AISESPNPNEQF
TRBV21-1	16	TRBJ2-1	ASSKKGKLAGFFNEQF
TRBV28	11	TRBJ2-1	ASSREGPNEQF
TRBV6-5	14	TRBJ2-7	ASSYGTSGHPYEQY